This entry lists 23 T cell receptor beta chains sequenced from one sample in a study of blood T cells in healthy people across ages. The authors ran a second PCR of 7 to 11 cycles using a sample-barcoded 5' primer and a J-beta primer mix. TCRdb ran MiXCR on the 5' RACE reads and lists one entry per CDR3 protein. The sample has about 570,000 distinct CDR3 sequences; about 26% are singletons. Material for sequencing was blood. The receptors come from a woman aged 70 to 79 in good health.

There are a few counts of this clonotype. V gene TRBV10-3 combines with J gene TRBJ1-2; 9 bases line up with TRBD1. Trimming removed 4 bases from V and 3 bases from J; junction bases left unmatched: 9. The CDR3 spans 16 residues. Germline CDR1 and CDR2: ENHRY and SYGVKD. CDR3 region: CAISVQGAQRDYGYTF. The CDR3 DNA is TGTGCCATCAGTGTACAGGGGGCGCAGAGGGACTATGGCTACACCTTC.

This clonotype was seen a few times. The rearrangement uses TRBV20-1 and TRBJ2-3; 10 bases align to TRBD2. The CDR3 has 14 residues. The J segment lost 5 bases and the V segment lost 4 bases, leaving 6 bases of the junction unmatched. Germline loops: CDR1 DFQATT, CDR2 SNEGSKA (reference sequence). The CDR3 reads CSATTSGIVDTQYF. CDR3 in DNA: TGCAGTGCTACCACTAGCGGGATTGTAGATACGCAGTATTTT.

A remark on this clonotype: Sequence at one end of the junction differs from germline and may be a read error. The chain recombines TRBV3-1 with TRBJ1-1; the D gene is possibly TRBD1 (6 bases). Germline loops: CDR1 LGHDT, CDR2 YNNKEL (reference sequence). The CDR3 loop spans 14 amino acids. The CDR3, as DNA: TGTGCCAGCACCCAAGGGGGGAGTGACACTGAAGCTTTCTTT. It translates to CASTQGGSDTEAFF.

CDR3: CASSQEGGPKNIQYF. Written as DNA, the CDR3 is TGTGCCAGCAGCCAAGAAGGGGGCCCCAAAAACATTCAGTACTTC. This rearrangement joins TRBV4-2 to TRBJ2-4, with TRBD1 matching 7 bases. After removal of 0 bases from V and 2 bases from J, the junction contained 1 base not matched to a gene. The CDR3 sequence is 15 residues long. Germline CDR1 and CDR2: LGHNA and YNFKEQ.

The CDR3 reads CASSVGNWLAGAGELFF. CDR3 sequence (DNA): TGTGCCAGCAGCGTTGGGAATTGGTTAGCGGGGGCCGGGGAGCTGTTTTTT. This sequence joins TRBV9 and TRBJ2-2; 9 bases are a match to TRBD2. The CDR3 is 17 residues long. After removal of 2 bases from V and 6 bases from J, the junction contained 11 bases not matched to a gene. Germline CDR1 SGDLS, CDR2 YYNGEE.

The chain joins TRBV18 to TRBJ2-4; the D call may be TRBD1 or TRBD2 (5 bases each). Germline CDR1 is KGHSH and CDR2 is LQKENI. This CDR3 contains 14 residues. V was cut by 0 bases and J by 6 bases, with 9 bases left in between. The CDR3 protein is CASSPPGTLNIQYF. The DNA of the CDR3 is TGTGCCAGCTCACCACCGGGGACGCTAAACATTCAGTACTTC.

This chain joins TRBV9 and TRBJ2-1; the match to TRBD2 covers 11 bases. The DNA end is more similar to TRBJ2-5, so the J call may be wrong. There are 15 residues in the CDR3. Germline CDR1 SGDLS, CDR2 YYNGEE. CDR3 in amino acids: CASNATGTSGETQYF. The CDR3 nucleotides are TGTGCCAGCAACGCAACCGGGACTAGCGGAGAGACCCAGTACTTC.

This clonotype was detected only a few times. V is TRBV20-1 and J is TRBJ2-5, with D possibly matching TRBD2 (5 bases). Trimming left V 5 bases short and J 6 bases short, with 25 bases between. Germline CDR1 and CDR2: DFQATT and SNEGSKA (reference sequence). CDR3 length: 16 residues. For the CDR3, the DNA is TGCAGTGCTGTCCTCCGCCAAGTCGGGGTAGGAAAGACCCAGTACTTC. Its protein is CSAVLRQVGVGKTQYF.

This rearrangement joins TRBV5-1 to TRBJ2-5, with D unresolved. This CDR3 has 13 amino acids. Trimming took 4 bases from V and 4 from J, leaving 11 bases between them. Germline CDR1 is SGHRS and CDR2 is YFSETQ. The CDR3 DNA reads as TGCGCCAGCAGCCAGGCCCCCACAGAGACCCAGTACTTC. Translated, it gives CASSQAPTETQYF.

This chain links TRBV5-1 with TRBJ2-5; D possibly corresponds to TRBD2 (6 bases). The length of the CDR3 is 15 residues. Germline V gene lookup returns CDR1 SGHRS and CDR2 YFSETQ. Trimming stripped 0 bases from V and 4 bases from J, with 13 bases between. The CDR3 sequence: CASSLVGGAVETQYF. DNA of the CDR3: TGCGCCAGCAGCTTGGTAGGCGGGGCCGTAGAGACCCAGTACTTC.

This clonotype was seen more than once but under ten times. In DNA form, the CDR3 reads TGTGCCAGCAGCCAAGATACGTTCCGGGTCGGGGACATTCAGTACTTC. Translated: CASSQDTFRVGDIQYF. The rearrangement joins TRBV4-2 to TRBJ2-4; a weak D match, TRBD2 (5 bases). The CDR3 consists of 16 residues. Germline V CDR1 and CDR2: LGHNA, YNFKEQ. The V end lost 0 bases, the J end lost 8 bases, and 17 bases lay between the germline ends.

Concerning this clonotype itself: A much larger clone is a single base away; this may be a read error. The gene calls are TRBV12-3 or TRBV12-4 and TRBJ2-3, with D perhaps TRBD1 (6 bases). The CDR3 is 15 residues long. CDR3 coding DNA: TGTGCCAGCAGTTTATCGGTACAGGGAACAGATACGGAGTATTTT. Translation gives CASSLSVQGTDTEYF.

In this sample, this clonotype turned up a few times. The chain is built from TRBV7-2 and TRBJ2-5; perhaps TRBD2 as D (6 bases). Germline CDR1 is SGHTA and CDR2 is FQGNSA. The length of the CDR3 is 15 residues. V was trimmed by 2 bases and J by 3 bases, leaving 13 bases between them. The CDR3, as DNA: TGTGCCAGCAGCTTATGGGCGGGGCGAAAAGAGACCCAGTACTTC. Encoded protein: CASSLWAGRKETQYF.

The sample holds a few counts of this clonotype. The chain has TRBV5-1 and TRBJ1-1; D is perhaps TRBD1 (5 bases). The V and J ends lost 4 bases and 1 base respectively, with 17 bases between them. Germline assignment: CDR1 SGHRS and CDR2 YFSETQ. This CDR3 comprises 16 residues. The CDR3 nucleotides read TGCGCCAGCAGCCCTGGGGGAACGAGGGGGAACACTGAAGCTTTCTTT. It codes for CASSPGGTRGNTEAFF.

This clonotype was found a few times. The genes are TRBV5-1 and TRBJ2-3, with unresolved D. The V gene's germline CDR1 is SGHRS and CDR2 YFSETQ. This CDR3 is 13 amino acids long. V lost 3 bases to trimming and J lost 4 bases, with 9 bases between them. CDR3 residues: CASSSQGSDTQYF. Here the CDR3 DNA reads TGCGCCAGCAGCTCCCAAGGCTCAGATACGCAGTATTTT.

The V gene is TRBV30, the J gene TRBJ1-4; D remains ambiguous. This CDR3 is built from 12 residues. Trimming removed 0 bases from V and 7 bases from J, with 6 bases in between. Germline CDR1 GTSNPN, CDR2 SVGIG (reference sequence). DNA of the CDR3: TGTGCCTGGAGTGTAAATAGTGAAAAACTGTTTTTT. Its translation: CAWSVNSEKLFF. Full variable domain (rest looked up from reference TRBV30 and TRBJ1-4): SQTIHQWPATLVQPVGSPLSLECTVEGTSNPNLYWYRQAAGRGLQLLFYSVGIGQISSEVPQNLSASRPQDRQFILSSKKLLLSDSGFYLCAWSVNSEKLFFGSGTQLSVL.

In DNA, the CDR3 is TGTGCCAGCTCGACGCGCATCTTCCAAGAGACCCAGTACTTC. This gives the protein CASSTRIFQETQYF. The chain uses TRBV28 and TRBJ2-5; D not certain. This CDR3 comprises 14 residues. V was clipped by 8 bases and J by 1 base, with 14 bases between them. Per germline, CDR1 MDHEN and CDR2 SYDVKM.

This clonotype was seen only a few times. One junction end disagrees with the germline gene, perhaps due to a read error. J is TRBJ2-5 and V is TRBV7-7; D not resolved. The CDR3 covers 13 residues. CDR1 is SSHAT and CDR2 is FNYEAQ in the germline V gene (reference sequence). The DNA for the CDR3 is TGTGCTAGCAGCTTAGACTGGATGGAGACCCAGTACTTC. Its protein is CASSLDWMETQYF.

This rearrangement joins TRBV6-5 to TRBJ2-5; D is tentatively TRBD1 or TRBD2 (5 bases each). V was cut by 7 bases and J by 5 bases, with 14 bases left in between. The CDR3 length is 13 residues. Germline-derived CDR1 and CDR2 are MNHEY and SVGAGI. The CDR3 DNA sequence: TGTGCCAGCAACCCATTACGGGGCGAGACCCAGTACTTC. Encoded protein: CASNPLRGETQYF.

This chain links TRBV4-2 with TRBJ2-2; TRBD2 is a possible D gene (6 bases). Trimming pared 2 bases from V and 4 bases from J, leaving 11 bases between. Germline CDR1 and CDR2: LGHNA and YNFKEQ. The CDR3 loop spans 15 amino acids. The CDR3 loop reads CASSQSGAGTGELFF. In nucleotides, the CDR3 is TGTGCCAGCAGCCAAAGTGGAGCGGGCACCGGGGAGCTGTTTTTT.

In its sample, this clonotype was seen a few times. V usage is TRBV27 and J usage is TRBJ1-4; D possibly corresponds to TRBD1 (6 bases). The CDR3 runs to 14 residues. Trimming removed 7 bases at V and 3 bases at J, with 12 bases between. Germline lookup yields CDR1 MNHEY and CDR2 SMNVEV (reference sequence). The CDR3 DNA sequence: TGTGCCAGCAAGGGCGGGGGGCCTAATGAAAAACTGTTTTTT. This encodes CASKGGGPNEKLFF. Filled out from reference TRBV27 and TRBJ1-4, the complete variable domain reads EAQVTQNPRYLITVTGKKLTVTCSQNMNHEYMSWYRQDPGLGLRQIYYSMNVEVTDKGDVPEGYKVSRKEKRNFPLILESPSPNQTSLYFCASKGGGPNEKLFFGSGTQLSVL.

V usage is TRBV25-1 and J usage is TRBJ2-7; TRBD1 is a possible D gene (6 bases). Germline V CDR1 and CDR2: MGHDK, SYGVNS. V shed 4 bases and J shed 0 bases, with 13 bases lying between them. The CDR3 extends over 15 amino acids. This CDR3 is CASSVRTESSYEQYF. DNA for the CDR3: TGTGCCAGCAGTGTTAGGACAGAAAGCTCCTACGAGCAGTACTTC.

As for this clonotype: The junction and the germline gene differ at one end; a read error may be behind it. CDR3 region: CASSQGLAGDETQYF. The CDR3 DNA is TGTGCCAGCAGCCAGGGACTAGCGGGGGATGAGACCCAGTACTTT. The chain carries TRBV4-2 and TRBJ2-5, with 14 bases aligning to TRBD2. This CDR3 region has 15 residues. The germline gives CDR1 LGHNA, CDR2 YNFKEQ.